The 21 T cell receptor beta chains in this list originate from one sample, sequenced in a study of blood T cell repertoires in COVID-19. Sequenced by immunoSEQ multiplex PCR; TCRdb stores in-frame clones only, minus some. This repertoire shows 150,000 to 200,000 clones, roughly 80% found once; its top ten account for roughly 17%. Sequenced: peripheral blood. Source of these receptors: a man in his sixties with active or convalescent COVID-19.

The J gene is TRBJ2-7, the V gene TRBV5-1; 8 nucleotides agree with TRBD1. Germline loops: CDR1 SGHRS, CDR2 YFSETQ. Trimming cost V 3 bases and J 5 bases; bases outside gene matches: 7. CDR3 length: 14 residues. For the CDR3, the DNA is TGCGCCAGCAGCTCAGGGCAGGGGGCCAACGAGCAGTACTTC. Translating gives CASSSGQGANEQYF.

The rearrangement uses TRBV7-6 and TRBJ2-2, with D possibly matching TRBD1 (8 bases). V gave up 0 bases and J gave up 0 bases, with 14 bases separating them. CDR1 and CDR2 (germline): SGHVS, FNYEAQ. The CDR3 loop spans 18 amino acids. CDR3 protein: CASSLAGGTGSNTGELFF. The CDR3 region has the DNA TGTGCCAGCAGCTTAGCGGGAGGGACAGGATCGAACACCGGGGAGCTGTTTTTT.

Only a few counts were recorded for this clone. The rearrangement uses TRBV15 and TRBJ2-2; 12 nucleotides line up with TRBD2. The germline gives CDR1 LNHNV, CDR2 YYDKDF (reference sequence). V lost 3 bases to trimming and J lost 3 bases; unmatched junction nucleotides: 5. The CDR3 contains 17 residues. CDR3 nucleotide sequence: TGTGCCACCAGCAGCCGACTAGCGGGAGAAGACACCGGGGAGCTGTTTTTT. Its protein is CATSSRLAGEDTGELFF. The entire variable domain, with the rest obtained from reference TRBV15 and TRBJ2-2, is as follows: DAMVIQNPRYQVTQFGKPVTLSCSQTLNHNVMYWYQQKSSQAPKLLFHYYDKDFNNEADTPDNFQSRRPNTSFCFLDIRSPGLGDTAMYLCATSSRLAGEDTGELFFGEGSRLTVL.

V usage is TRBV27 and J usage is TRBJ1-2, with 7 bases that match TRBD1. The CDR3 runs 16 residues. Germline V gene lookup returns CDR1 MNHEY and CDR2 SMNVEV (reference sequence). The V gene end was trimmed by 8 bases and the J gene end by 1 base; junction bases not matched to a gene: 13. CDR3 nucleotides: TGTGCCAGCCAGTCTAGGAACAGGGGCCATAACTATGGCTACACCTTC. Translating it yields CASQSRNRGHNYGYTF.

The CDR3 here is CASSPPGTVYGYTF. For the CDR3, the DNA is TGTGCCAGCTCACCACCCGGGACAGTTTATGGCTACACCTTC. V gene TRBV18 combines with J gene TRBJ1-2; 7 bases map to TRBD1. V shed 0 bases, J shed 5 bases, and the junction held 3 bases outside the gene matches. The germline V gene has CDR1 KGHSH and CDR2 LQKENI. This CDR3 region has 14 residues.

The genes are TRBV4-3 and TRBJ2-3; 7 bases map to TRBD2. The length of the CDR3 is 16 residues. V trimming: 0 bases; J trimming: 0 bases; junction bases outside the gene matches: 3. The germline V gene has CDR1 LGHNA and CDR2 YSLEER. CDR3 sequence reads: CASSQDLGGSTDTQYF. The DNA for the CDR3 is TGCGCCAGCAGCCAAGATCTGGGAGGGAGCACAGATACGCAGTATTTT.

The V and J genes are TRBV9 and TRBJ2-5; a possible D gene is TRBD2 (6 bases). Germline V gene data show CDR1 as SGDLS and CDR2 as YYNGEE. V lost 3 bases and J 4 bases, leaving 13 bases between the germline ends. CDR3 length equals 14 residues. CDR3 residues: CASSEAEGPETQYF. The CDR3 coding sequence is TGTGCCAGCAGCGAGGCGGAGGGGCCAGAGACCCAGTACTTC.

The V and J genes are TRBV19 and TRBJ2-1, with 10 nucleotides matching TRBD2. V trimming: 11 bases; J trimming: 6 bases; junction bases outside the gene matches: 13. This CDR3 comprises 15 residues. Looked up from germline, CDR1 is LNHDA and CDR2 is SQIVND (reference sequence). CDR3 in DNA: TGTGCCCAATCGACTGTTAGCGGGAGGCGCAATGAGCAGTTCTTC. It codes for CAQSTVSGRRNEQFF. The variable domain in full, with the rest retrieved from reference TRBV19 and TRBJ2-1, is DGGITQSPKYLFRKEGQNVTLSCEQNLNHDAMYWYRQDPGQGLRLIYYSQIVNDFQKGDIAEGYSVSREKKESFPLTVTSAQKNPTAFYLCAQSTVSGRRNEQFFGPGTRLTVL.

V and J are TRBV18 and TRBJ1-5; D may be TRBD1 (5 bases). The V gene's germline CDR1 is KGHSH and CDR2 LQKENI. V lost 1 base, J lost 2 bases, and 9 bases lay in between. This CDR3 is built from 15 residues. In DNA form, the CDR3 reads TGTGCCAGCTCACCACGGGGCAGGGGCAATCAGCCCCAGCATTTT. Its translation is CASSPRGRGNQPQHF.

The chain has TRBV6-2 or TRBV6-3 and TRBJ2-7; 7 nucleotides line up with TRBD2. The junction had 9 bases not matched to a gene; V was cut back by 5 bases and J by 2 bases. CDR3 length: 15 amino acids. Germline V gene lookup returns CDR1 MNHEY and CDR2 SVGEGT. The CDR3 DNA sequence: TGTGCCAGCAGTGCCGATAGCGGGCAAGCCTACGAGCAGTACTTC. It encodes CASSADSGQAYEQYF.

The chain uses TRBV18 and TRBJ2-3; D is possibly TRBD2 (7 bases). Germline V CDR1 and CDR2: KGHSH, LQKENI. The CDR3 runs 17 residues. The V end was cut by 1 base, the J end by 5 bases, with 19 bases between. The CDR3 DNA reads TGTGCCAGCTCACCACGCCGACCAAGAAGGGGGGGAGATACGCAGTATTTT. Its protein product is CASSPRRPRRGGDTQYF.

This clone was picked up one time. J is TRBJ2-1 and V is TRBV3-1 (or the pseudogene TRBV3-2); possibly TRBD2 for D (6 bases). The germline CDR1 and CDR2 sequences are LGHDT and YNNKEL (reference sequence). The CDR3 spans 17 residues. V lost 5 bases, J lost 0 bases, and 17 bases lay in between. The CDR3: CASSNVGGRSSYNEQFF. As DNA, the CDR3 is TGTGCCAGCAGCAATGTAGGAGGGAGGAGCTCCTACAATGAGCAGTTCTTC.

CDR3 residues: CASRTGDSTDTQYF. CDR3 sequence (DNA): TGTGCCAGCAGGACAGGGGATAGCACAGATACGCAGTATTTT. The chain links TRBV6-5 to TRBJ2-3; 8 bases match TRBD1. The CDR3 covers 14 residues. J lost 0 bases, V lost 6 bases, and 2 bases had no gene match. CDR1 and CDR2 from the germline V gene are MNHEY and SVGAGI.

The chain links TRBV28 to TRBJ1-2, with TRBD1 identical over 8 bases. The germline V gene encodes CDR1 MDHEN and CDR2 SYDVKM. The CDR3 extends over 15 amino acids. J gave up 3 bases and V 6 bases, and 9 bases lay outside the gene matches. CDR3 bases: TGTGCCAGCAGCACTTTCAACAGGGGGGACTATGGCTACACCTTC. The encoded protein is CASSTFNRGDYGYTF.

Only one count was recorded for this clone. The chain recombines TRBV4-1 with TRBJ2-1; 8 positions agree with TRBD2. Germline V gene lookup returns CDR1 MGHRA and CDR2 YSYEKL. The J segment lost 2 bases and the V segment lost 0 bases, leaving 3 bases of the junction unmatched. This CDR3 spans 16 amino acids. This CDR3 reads CASSQDGGRTYNEQFF. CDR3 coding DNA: TGCGCCAGCAGCCAAGATGGCGGGAGGACCTACAATGAGCAGTTCTTC.

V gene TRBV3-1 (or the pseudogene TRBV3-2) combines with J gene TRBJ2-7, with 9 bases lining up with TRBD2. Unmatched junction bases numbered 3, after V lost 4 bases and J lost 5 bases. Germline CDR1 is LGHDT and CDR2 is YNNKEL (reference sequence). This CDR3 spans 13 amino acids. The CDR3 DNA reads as TGTGCCAGCAGCCGGCTAGCGGGGAACGAGCAGTACTTC. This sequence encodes CASSRLAGNEQYF.

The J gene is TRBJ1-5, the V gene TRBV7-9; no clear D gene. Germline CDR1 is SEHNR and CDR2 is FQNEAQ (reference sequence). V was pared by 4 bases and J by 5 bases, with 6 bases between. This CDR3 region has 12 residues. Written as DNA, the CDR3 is TGTGCCAGCAGCTACAGTGATCAGCCCCAGCATTTT. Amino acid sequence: CASSYSDQPQHF.

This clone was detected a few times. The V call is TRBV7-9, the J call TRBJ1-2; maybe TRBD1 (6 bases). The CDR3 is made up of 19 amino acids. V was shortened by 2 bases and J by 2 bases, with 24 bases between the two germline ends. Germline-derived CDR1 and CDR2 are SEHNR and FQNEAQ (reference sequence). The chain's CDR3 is CASSLPLHPGQQPNYGYTF. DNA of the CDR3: TGTGCCAGCAGCTTACCTCTCCACCCGGGACAACAGCCGAACTATGGCTACACCTTC.

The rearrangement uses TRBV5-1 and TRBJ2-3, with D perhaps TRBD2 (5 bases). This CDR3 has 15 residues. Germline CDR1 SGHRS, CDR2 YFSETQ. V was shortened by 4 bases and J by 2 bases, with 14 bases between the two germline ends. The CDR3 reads CASSMVGSTTDTQYF. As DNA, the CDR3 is TGCGCCAGCAGCATGGTGGGGAGTACCACAGATACGCAGTATTTT.

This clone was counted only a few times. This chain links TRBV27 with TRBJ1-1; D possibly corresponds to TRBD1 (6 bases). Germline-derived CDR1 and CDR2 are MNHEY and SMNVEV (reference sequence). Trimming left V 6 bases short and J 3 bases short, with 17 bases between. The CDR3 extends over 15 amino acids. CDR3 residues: CASRPRGGADTEAFF. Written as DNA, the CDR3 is TGTGCCAGCAGGCCCCGGGGGGGCGCGGACACTGAAGCTTTCTTT.

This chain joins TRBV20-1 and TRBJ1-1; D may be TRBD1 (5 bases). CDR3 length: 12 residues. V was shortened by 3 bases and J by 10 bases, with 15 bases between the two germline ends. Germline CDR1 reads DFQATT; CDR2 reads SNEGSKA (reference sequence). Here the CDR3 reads CSASESLGGAFF. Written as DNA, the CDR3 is TGCAGTGCTAGTGAAAGCTTGGGGGGAGCTTTCTTT.